Presented here are 18 T cell receptor beta chains from one specimen sequenced in a study of siplizumab effects on memory and regulatory T cells. TCRdb's copy holds only in-frame clones and misses some; the assay was immunoSEQ multiplex PCR. The table shows more than 45,000 clones, with 85% to 95% occurring only once. Sequencing input: CD8+ T cells sorted from blood. The receptors shown here come from a human donor in good health.

The V call is TRBV6-6, the J call TRBJ1-2; 8 nucleotides align to TRBD1. V lost 0 bases, J lost 3 bases, and 0 bases stayed unmatched. Germline V gene lookup returns CDR1 MNHNY and CDR2 SVGAGI (reference sequence). CDR3 length equals 14 residues. The CDR3 sequence: CASSYSGQDYGYTF. The CDR3 bases are TGTGCCAGCAGTTACTCGGGACAGGACTATGGCTACACCTTC.

In the case of this clone: Additional DNA sequences in this sample encode the identical CDR3. The chain employs TRBV5-1 and TRBJ2-7; D is unresolved. V lost 0 bases and J lost 3, with 7 bases in between. There are 13 residues in the CDR3. Germline V gene lookup returns CDR1 SGHRS and CDR2 YFSETQ. DNA for the CDR3: TGCGCCAGCAGCTTGGGGGGAATCTACGAGCAGTACTTC. Translated, it gives CASSLGGIYEQYF.

This sequence joins TRBV15 and TRBJ2-1; TRBD1 matches at 12 bases. This CDR3 spans 17 amino acids. The V gene end was trimmed by 5 bases and the J gene end by 8 bases; junction bases not matched to a gene: 13. Germline V gives CDR1 LNHNV, CDR2 YYDKDF (reference sequence). The CDR3 protein is CATSPRPGQGARYEQFF. The CDR3 nucleotides read TGTGCCACCAGCCCCCGACCGGGACAGGGGGCGAGGTATGAGCAGTTCTTC.

Details on this clone: A junction boundary mismatches the germline segment, possibly from a read error. The chain employs TRBV7-7 and TRBJ2-5; 11 bases are shared with TRBD2. The CDR3 is 17 amino acids. Germline assignment: CDR1 SSHAT and CDR2 FNYEAQ (reference sequence). The CDR3 is CASSFSSGRASAETQYF. The CDR3 DNA reads TGTGCTAGCAGCTTTAGTAGCGGGAGGGCCTCGGCAGAGACCCAGTACTTC.

This chain joins TRBV7-2 and TRBJ1-1, with 7 bases lining up with TRBD1. V was clipped by 4 bases and J by 0 bases; unmatched bases: 5. Germline values: CDR1 SGHTA, CDR2 FQGNSA. This CDR3 is built from 15 residues. The CDR3 reads CASSSRQGMNTEAFF. For the CDR3, the DNA is TGTGCCAGCAGCTCACGACAGGGCATGAACACTGAAGCTTTCTTT. Full variable domain (remainder filled in from reference TRBV7-2 and TRBJ1-1): GAGVSQSPSNKVTEKGKDVELRCDPISGHTALYWYRQSLGQGLEFLIYFQGNSAPDKSGLPSDRFSAERTGGSVSTLTIQRTQQEDSAVYLCASSSRQGMNTEAFFGQGTRLTVV.

V and J are TRBV19 and TRBJ2-2, with D hard to call. CDR1 LNHDA and CDR2 SQIVND come from the germline V gene (reference sequence). CDR3 length equals 16 residues. V was pared by 0 bases and J by 2 bases, with 10 bases between. CDR3: CASSIEVGLNTGELFF. The CDR3 DNA follows: TGTGCCAGTAGTATAGAGGTCGGGCTTAACACCGGGGAGCTGTTTTTT.

This clone was seen just once. This sequence joins TRBV28 and TRBJ2-2, with 7 bases aligning to TRBD1. Germline values: CDR1 MDHEN, CDR2 SYDVKM. The CDR3 has 12 amino acids. Germline trimming cut 9 bases from V and 5 bases from J; bases unmatched to any gene: 3. CDR3 in DNA: TGTGCCAGTCAGGGGGAGACCGGGGAGCTGTTTTTT. Its protein is CASQGETGELFF.

This clone was counted a few times. V usage is TRBV6-5 and J usage is TRBJ2-7, with D tentatively TRBD1 (5 bases). CDR3 length equals 14 residues. Trimming took 0 bases from V and 3 from J, leaving 9 bases between them. The germline V gene has CDR1 MNHEY and CDR2 SVGAGI. The CDR3 loop is CASSYSADSYEQYF. CDR3 nucleotides: TGTGCCAGCAGTTACTCGGCAGACAGCTACGAGCAGTACTTC.

The V and J genes are TRBV7-9 and TRBJ2-7; 9 bases fit TRBD2. CDR1 and CDR2 (germline): SEHNR, FQNEAQ (reference sequence). This CDR3 spans 16 amino acids. With 1 base clipped from V and 5 bases from J, the junction kept 9 bases outside the gene matches. CDR3 amino acids: CASSLGGLAGTNEQYF. CDR3 bases: TGTGCCAGCAGCTTAGGTGGGCTAGCGGGAACCAACGAGCAGTACTTC.

The chain joins TRBV29-1 to TRBJ1-2, with D hard to call. The CDR3 covers 13 residues. Trimming removed 4 bases from V and 7 bases from J, with 16 bases in between. The germline V gene has CDR1 SQVTM and CDR2 ANQGSEA. DNA of the CDR3: TGCAGCGTTGCAACCACTGCGGGAGGTGGCTACACCTTC. Its translation is CSVATTAGGGYTF. Looking up the rest from reference TRBV29-1 and TRBJ1-2 gives the full variable domain: SAVISQKPSRDICQRGTSLTIQCQVDSQVTMMFWYRQQPGQSLTLIATANQGSEATYESGFVIDKFPISRPNLTFSTLTVSNMSPEDSSIYLCSVATTAGGGYTFGSGTRLTVV.

J is TRBJ2-2 and V is TRBV10-1, with D perhaps being TRBD1 or TRBD2 (5 bases each). The CDR3 has 14 amino acids. Germline CDR1 reads WNHNN; CDR2 reads SYGVQD (reference sequence). Trimming left V 7 bases short and J 0 bases short, with 9 bases between. In DNA, the CDR3 is TGCGCCAGCAACCCGGGACCGAACACCGGGGAGCTGTTTTTT. It specifies CASNPGPNTGELFF.

The rearrangement uses TRBV19 and TRBJ2-1; TRBD1 is a possible D gene (5 bases). Trimming removed 5 bases at V and 8 bases at J, with 10 bases between. CDR3 length equals 12 residues. Germline assignment: CDR1 LNHDA and CDR2 SQIVND (reference sequence). CDR3 coding DNA: TGTGCCAGTAGTCATGTAGGGGATGAGCAGTTCTTC. Translating gives CASSHVGDEQFF.

The J gene is TRBJ2-2, the V gene TRBV28; D remains ambiguous. CDR3 length equals 12 residues. The germline CDR1 and CDR2 sequences are MDHEN and SYDVKM. With 2 bases removed from V and 6 bases from J, the gap between germline ends came to 4 bases. DNA for the CDR3: TGTGCCAGCAGTTTAGGTTCCGGGGAGCTGTTTTTT. As protein: CASSLGSGELFF.

The gene calls are TRBV29-1 and TRBJ1-1; 10 bases are shared with TRBD1. Germline loops: CDR1 SQVTM, CDR2 ANQGSEA. The CDR3 runs 12 residues. V shed 7 bases and J 7 bases; nucleotides not matched to a gene: 6. Here the CDR3 reads CSGGDRGGEAFF. The CDR3 DNA reads as TGCAGCGGAGGGGACAGGGGCGGTGAAGCTTTCTTT.

The rearrangement links TRBV29-1 to TRBJ2-2, with unresolved D. This CDR3 has 15 residues. Germline assignment: CDR1 SQVTM and CDR2 ANQGSEA. The V and J ends lost 4 bases and 4 bases respectively, with 16 bases between them. CDR3 DNA sequence: TGCAGCGTTGTAGGACCTTCTCAAGTCACCGGGGAGCTGTTTTTT. This encodes CSVVGPSQVTGELFF.

V and J are TRBV29-1 and TRBJ2-5; tentatively, D is TRBD2 (6 bases). The germline gives CDR1 SQVTM, CDR2 ANQGSEA. The CDR3 loop spans 12 amino acids. Trimming left V 0 bases short and J 5 bases short, with 7 bases between. In DNA, the CDR3 is TGCAGCGTTGAAGAAGGAGGGGAGACCCAGTACTTC. It specifies CSVEEGGETQYF.

As concerns this clone: Within the sample, other DNA sequences also encode this same CDR3. The chain joins TRBV5-6 to TRBJ2-3, with D possibly matching TRBD2 (6 bases). V was cut by 1 base and J by 4 bases, with 25 bases left in between. CDR1 is SGHDT, CDR2 YYEEEE, per germline. The CDR3 has 19 residues. The CDR3 is CASSLFPPDSGDPPDTQYF. CDR3 DNA: TGTGCCAGCAGCTTGTTCCCCCCGGATAGCGGAGACCCCCCAGATACGCAGTATTTT.

This chain links TRBV20-1 with TRBJ2-3; D is unresolved. CDR3 length: 11 residues. Per germline, CDR1 DFQATT and CDR2 SNEGSKA (reference sequence). The V end lost 5 bases, the J end lost 3 bases, and 6 bases lay between the germline ends. CDR3: CSAYKTDTQYF. DNA for the CDR3: TGCAGTGCTTATAAAACAGATACGCAGTATTTT.